In this sample, the clone carrying this TCR beta chain turned up a few times. Its cognate antigen is unknown. These data belong to a study of CD8+ T cells in alopecia areata. cDNA reverse transcribed from extracted RNA served as the sequencing template. Sequencing was performed with immunoSEQ multiplex PCR; in TCRdb, only in-frame clones are kept and a portion is missing. Here the sample spans about 64,000 clones, roughly 46% being singletons. The CDR3 runs to 12 residues. Germline V gene lookup returns CDR1 SNHLY and CDR2 FYNNEI. Study-wide points: Scalp sequencing captures resident alphabeta T cells of normal skin too.

The receptor was isolated from a human donor with alopecia areata. Sample: NKG2D-low CD8+ T cells sorted from blood. V and J are TRBV2 and TRBJ2-7; 7 nucleotides agree with TRBD2. This CDR3 is CAHSGTSYEQYF. For the CDR3, the DNA is TGTGCTCACAGCGGGACCTCCTACGAGCAGTACTTC.